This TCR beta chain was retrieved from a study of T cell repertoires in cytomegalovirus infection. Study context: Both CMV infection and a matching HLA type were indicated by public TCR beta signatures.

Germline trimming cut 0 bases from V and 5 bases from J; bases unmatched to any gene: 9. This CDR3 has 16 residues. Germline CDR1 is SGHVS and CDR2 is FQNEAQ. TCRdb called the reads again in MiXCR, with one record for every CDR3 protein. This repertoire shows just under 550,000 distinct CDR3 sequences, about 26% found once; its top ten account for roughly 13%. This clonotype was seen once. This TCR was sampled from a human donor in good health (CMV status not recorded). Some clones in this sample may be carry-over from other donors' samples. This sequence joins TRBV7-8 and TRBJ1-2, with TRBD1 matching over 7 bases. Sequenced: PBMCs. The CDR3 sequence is CASSLAGYRGRYGYTF. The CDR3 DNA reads TGTGCCAGCAGCTTAGCCGGCTACAGGGGACGATATGGCTACACCTTC.